The 26 T cell receptor beta chains below were found in one sample sequenced in a study of blood T cell repertoires in COVID-19. The method was immunoSEQ multiplex PCR; TCRdb's version includes in-frame clones alone and lacks a portion of them. The table shows 350,000 or so clones, with 70% to 90% occurring only once. Input material: PBMCs or T cells enriched from blood (not recorded which). Receptors originate from a woman in her thirties or forties with acute COVID-19.

This rearrangement joins TRBV5-6 to TRBJ1-3; a weak D match, TRBD1 (6 bases). Germline V gene lookup returns CDR1 SGHDT and CDR2 YYEEEE. V was cut by 4 bases and J by 2 bases, with 10 bases left in between. There are 14 residues in the CDR3. The CDR3 loop is CASSPQGPGNTIYF. The CDR3 DNA sequence: TGTGCCAGCAGCCCGCAGGGGCCTGGAAACACCATATATTTT.

The V and J genes are TRBV28 and TRBJ2-1, with 9 bases fitting TRBD1. Germline lookup yields CDR1 MDHEN and CDR2 SYDVKM. Losses at the gene ends were 5 bases for V and 5 bases for J; bases not matched to a gene: 7. CDR3 length: 15 amino acids. The CDR3 nucleotides read TGTGCCAGCAGTACCGTCGGGACAGGGAACAATGAGCAGTTCTTC. Protein sequence: CASSTVGTGNNEQFF.

The chain couples TRBV9 to TRBJ2-7, with 11 positions matching TRBD2. The CDR3 loop spans 15 amino acids. The V and J ends lost 4 bases and 0 bases, in that order; junction bases with no gene match: 3. The germline CDR1 and CDR2 sequences are SGDLS and YYNGEE. The CDR3 sequence is CASSPGLAVSYEQYF. The CDR3 region has the DNA TGTGCCAGCAGCCCGGGACTAGCGGTCTCCTACGAGCAGTACTTC.

V and J are TRBV7-2 and TRBJ1-6; 7 bases are a match to TRBD1. CDR3 length equals 16 residues. Germline-derived CDR1 and CDR2 are SGHTA and FQGNSA. V shed 0 bases and J 7 bases; nucleotides not matched to a gene: 6. The CDR3 DNA sequence: TGTGCCAGCAGCTTAGCGGGGACAGAGGGGAATTCACCCCTCCACTTT. Translation: CASSLAGTEGNSPLHF.

This clone was seen a few times. The CDR3 region is CSVAQGGTEAFF. The CDR3, as DNA: TGCAGCGTTGCCCAGGGGGGCACTGAAGCTTTCTTT. The chain links TRBV29-1 to TRBJ1-1; 7 nucleotides align to TRBD1. Germline V CDR1 and CDR2: SQVTM, ANQGSEA. With 4 bases clipped from V and 4 bases from J, the junction kept 3 bases outside the gene matches. This CDR3 has 12 amino acids.

The gene calls are TRBV10-2 and TRBJ2-3, with D tentatively TRBD2 (5 bases). This CDR3 comprises 14 residues. V shed 9 bases and J shed 6 bases, with 19 bases lying between them. Germline V gives CDR1 WSHSY, CDR2 SAAADI. Written as DNA, the CDR3 is TGCGCCAGTCACGACCGGGGTGCTTTTGATACGCAGTATTTT. Amino acids: CASHDRGAFDTQYF.

V gene TRBV9 combines with J gene TRBJ1-2; D is undetermined. V was cut by 4 bases and J by 7 bases, with 17 bases left in between. The CDR3 covers 14 residues. Germline values: CDR1 SGDLS, CDR2 YYNGEE. The CDR3 DNA follows: TGTGCCAGCAGCCCCCAGGTGGAGGGCCTTGGCTACACCTTC. It translates to CASSPQVEGLGYTF.

The V gene is TRBV9, the J gene TRBJ1-1; D possibly corresponds to TRBD1 (5 bases). The CDR3 covers 15 residues. Trimming took 1 base from V and 1 from J, leaving 11 bases between them. Germline CDR1 and CDR2: SGDLS and YYNGEE. CDR3 DNA: TGTGCCAGCAGCGTAAGCTGGGGGGAGAACACTGAAGCTTTCTTT. Its protein product is CASSVSWGENTEAFF.

This chain uses TRBV5-5 with TRBJ2-1; D possibly corresponds to TRBD2 (6 bases). Trimming cost V 3 bases and J 2 bases, with 12 bases left between them. The CDR3 consists of 15 residues. Germline-derived CDR1 and CDR2 are SGHKS and YYEKEE (reference sequence). CDR3 residues: CASSSEGTAYNEQFF. DNA of the CDR3: TGTGCCAGCAGCTCGGAGGGGACTGCCTACAATGAGCAGTTCTTC.

The rearrangement joins TRBV28 to TRBJ1-1; tentatively, D is TRBD1 (5 bases). The germline V gene encodes CDR1 MDHEN and CDR2 SYDVKM. CDR3 length equals 12 residues. The V end lost 7 bases, the J end lost 8 bases, and 14 bases lay between the germline ends. Here the CDR3 DNA reads TGTGCCAGCACCACCCGGGGGACCGAAGCTTTCTTT. Protein: CASTTRGTEAFF.

The chain is built from TRBV2 and TRBJ1-3; D is perhaps TRBD1 (5 bases). Between the trimmed V and J ends, which lost 7 bases and 1 base, there was a span of 17 bases. The CDR3 is 16 residues long. Germline V gene data show CDR1 as SNHLY and CDR2 as FYNNEI. CDR3 sequence (DNA): TGTGCCAGCATTCCGATCCCCAGGGTTTCTGGAAACACCATATATTTT. Protein: CASIPIPRVSGNTIYF.

The gene calls are TRBV7-9 and TRBJ1-1; a weak D match, TRBD1 (6 bases). Germline CDR1 is SEHNR and CDR2 is FQNEAQ (reference sequence). Trimming pared 7 bases from V and 1 base from J, leaving 10 bases between. The CDR3 is 13 residues long. CDR3: CASTRTANTEAFF. The CDR3 coding sequence is TGTGCCAGCACCAGGACAGCGAACACTGAAGCTTTCTTT.

The V and J genes are TRBV25-1 and TRBJ2-3, with D possibly matching TRBD1 (5 bases). V was trimmed by 1 base and J by 9 bases, leaving 11 bases between them. This CDR3 spans 13 amino acids. Germline V gene data show CDR1 as MGHDK and CDR2 as SYGVNS. The CDR3 sequence is CASSELRDSTQYF. Written as DNA, the CDR3 is TGTGCCAGCAGTGAATTGCGTGACAGCACGCAGTATTTT.

The chain recombines TRBV9 with TRBJ2-2; no clear D. Germline V gene lookup returns CDR1 SGDLS and CDR2 YYNGEE. V lost 0 bases and J 4 bases, leaving 16 bases between the germline ends. The CDR3 sequence is 17 residues long. CDR3 sequence: CASSVAPSIRSTGELFF. In DNA, the CDR3 is TGTGCCAGCAGCGTAGCGCCCTCGATCCGGAGCACCGGGGAGCTGTTTTTT. Full variable domain (rest looked up from reference TRBV9 and TRBJ2-2): DSGVTQTPKHLITATGQRVTLRCSPRSGDLSVYWYQQSLDQGLQFLIQYYNGEERAKGNILERFSAQQFPDLHSELNLSSLELGDSALYFCASSVAPSIRSTGELFFGEGSRLTVL.

The genes are TRBV9 and TRBJ1-5; 8 bases are a match to TRBD1. V gave up 4 bases and J gave up 7 bases; unmatched junction bases: 7. Germline V gene lookup returns CDR1 SGDLS and CDR2 YYNGEE. This CDR3 spans 14 amino acids. Here the CDR3 DNA reads TGTGCCAGCAGCAGCGGACAGGGTCTGCAGCCCCAGCATTTT. This codes for CASSSGQGLQPQHF.

The chain recombines TRBV27 with TRBJ2-2; TRBD1 matches 8 bases. Germline values: CDR1 MNHEY, CDR2 SMNVEV (reference sequence). The CDR3 contains 15 residues. V shed 4 bases, J shed 2 bases, and the junction held 3 bases outside the gene matches. CDR3 in amino acids: CASSSTGENTGELFF. CDR3 sequence (DNA): TGTGCCAGCAGTTCGACAGGGGAAAACACCGGGGAGCTGTTTTTT.

The rearrangement links TRBV10-3 to TRBJ2-3, with 8 bases lining up with TRBD1. The CDR3 is 15 residues long. The germline V gene encodes CDR1 ENHRY and CDR2 SYGVKD. Unmatched junction bases numbered 7, after V lost 6 bases and J lost 2 bases. DNA for the CDR3: TGTGCCATCAGCACGACAGGGGCTCTCACAGATACGCAGTATTTT. Residues: CAISTTGALTDTQYF.

The J gene is TRBJ1-5, the V gene TRBV28; the D is unclear. This CDR3 has 14 residues. Per germline, CDR1 MDHEN and CDR2 SYDVKM. Trimming left V 7 bases short and J 0 bases short, with 10 bases between. The CDR3 DNA sequence: TGTGCCAGCAACGGGTTTTATAGCAATCAGCCCCAGCATTTT. It encodes CASNGFYSNQPQHF.

The rearrangement joins TRBV21-1 to TRBJ1-2; TRBD1 reflects the table's D call only, with no check against the DNA. TRBV21-1 is a pseudogene. The CDR3 loop spans 14 amino acids. The CDR3 spells CASSPQTGGCGYTF. The CDR3 coding sequence is TGTGCCAGCAGCCCTCAGACAGGGGGTTGTGGCTACACCTTC.

The table lists this clone with a count of one. This chain connects TRBV7-9 to TRBJ2-7, with 11 bases fitting TRBD2. CDR3 length: 16 residues. CDR1 and CDR2 from the germline V gene are SEHNR and FQNEAQ (reference sequence). The J segment lost 0 bases and the V segment lost 5 bases, leaving 6 bases of the junction unmatched. CDR3 in amino acids: CASSAPTSGNSYEQYF. The DNA for the CDR3 is TGTGCCAGCAGCGCACCGACTAGCGGGAACTCCTACGAGCAGTACTTC.

The V gene is TRBV6-5, the J gene TRBJ2-7, with TRBD2 identical over 9 bases. The junction had 4 bases not matched to a gene; V was cut back by 6 bases and J by 1 base. Germline CDR1 is MNHEY and CDR2 is SVGAGI. The CDR3 covers 14 residues. The CDR3 DNA sequence: TGTGCCAGCAGAAAACTAGCGGGTTCCTACGAGCAGTACTTC. Protein: CASRKLAGSYEQYF.

The chain carries TRBV6-5 and TRBJ1-5; D may be TRBD1 (6 bases). This CDR3 is 14 amino acids long. Trimming left V 4 bases short and J 1 base short, with 8 bases between. Germline CDR1 is MNHEY and CDR2 is SVGAGI. The CDR3 spells CASSWGQSNQPQHF. The CDR3, as DNA: TGTGCCAGCAGTTGGGGGCAAAGCAATCAGCCCCAGCATTTT.

V usage is TRBV4-2 and J usage is TRBJ2-7; 11 bases are a match to TRBD1. The CDR3 consists of 16 residues. Germline trimming cut 1 base from V and 2 bases from J; bases unmatched to any gene: 4. CDR1 is LGHNA and CDR2 is YNFKEQ in the germline V gene. The CDR3 loop reads CASSQGGQGVTYEQYF. The CDR3 DNA follows: TGTGCCAGCAGCCAAGGGGGACAGGGGGTAACCTACGAGCAGTACTTC.

Of note for this clone: This sample includes further DNA sequences coding for the same CDR3. The chain employs TRBV9 and TRBJ2-2, with D unclear. The ends were cut back, 0 bases at V and 4 bases at J, with 4 bases in the middle. This CDR3 has 13 amino acids. Germline V gene lookup returns CDR1 SGDLS and CDR2 YYNGEE. The CDR3 reads CASSVGSTGELFF. The CDR3 DNA reads TGTGCCAGCAGCGTAGGGAGCACCGGGGAGCTGTTTTTT.

This clone was detected a few times. The J gene is TRBJ1-1, the V gene TRBV21-1; the table's D gene call, TRBD1, was not cross checked with the DNA. TRBV21-1 has pseudogene status. The CDR3 contains 17 residues. The CDR3 DNA follows: TGTGCCAGCAGCAAATTTCAGGGCCCCACCGTGAACACTGAAGCTTTCTTT. Amino acid sequence: CASSKFQGPTVNTEAFF.

The chain combines TRBV14 with TRBJ2-1; possibly TRBD2 for D (6 bases). Germline values: CDR1 SGHDN, CDR2 FVKESK. V was trimmed by 1 base and J by 10 bases, leaving 20 bases between them. This CDR3 is built from 16 residues. This CDR3 is CASSQVTGLPPPEQFF. The DNA for the CDR3 is TGTGCCAGCAGCCAAGTAACCGGACTACCTCCACCGGAGCAGTTCTTC.